This T cell receptor (beta chain) was sequenced during a study of Graves' ophthalmopathy and Graves' hyperthyroidism. The CDR3 runs 14 residues. V gave up 7 bases and J gave up 5 bases, with 17 bases separating them. Transcripts of RNA were the source for amplifying TCR beta CDR3 regions. The first round was an RT-PCR with HTBI primers, and the second round was a multiplex PCR. TCRdb re-analysed the multiplex PCR reads in MiXCR, keeping a single row per CDR3 protein. The data show more than 300,000 distinct CDR3 sequences, about 16% seen once. Ophthalmopathy absent within 18 months of follow-up marked hyperthyroidism as stable. Newly diagnosed hyperthyroidism donors, aged 18 to 65, duration under 2 months.

The clonotype comes from a woman younger than 30 with stable Graves' hyperthyroidism. The V call is TRBV12-3 or TRBV12-4, the J call TRBJ1-1; the D is unclear. Sequencing was done on a sample of peripheral blood. The CDR3 region has the DNA TGTGCCAGCACCTTGGACTCCCGTTGGACTGAAGCTTTCTTT. Its protein is CASTLDSRWTEAFF.